This TCR beta chain comes out of a study of blood T cells in healthy people across ages. A J-beta primer mix and a sample-barcoded 5' primer were used in a second PCR of about 7 to 11 cycles. TCRdb processed the 5' RACE reads anew with MiXCR; each CDR3 protein has one entry. In the table there are 540,000 or so distinct CDR3 sequences, about 26% of which are singletons. In terms of origin and age, donors were healthy Caucasian individuals from Russia aged about 6 to 100. Study-wide results and caveats: Nothing was known about donor CMV status, and this possibly confounded expanded clonotype changes. Estimates of total diversity, which came from one million sequenced T cells, were considered to be underestimates.

V lost 3 bases and J lost 6, with 12 bases in between. The CDR3 is 13 residues long. Germline lookup yields CDR1 ENHRY and CDR2 SYGVKD. Worth noting for this clonotype: As yet, its antigen is unknown.

Sequencing was carried out using blood. This chain connects TRBV10-3 to TRBJ2-7; D is uncertain. The sequence was obtained from a woman between 65 and 79 years old in good health. Written as DNA, the CDR3 is TGTGCCATCAGTGAACGAGACACGATCGAGCAGTACTTC. Protein: CAISERDTIEQYF.